This record looks at one T cell receptor (beta chain) sequence and its context. The antigen it binds to is not known. No qualities accompany the bases; no much larger clone lies one base away. The cohort comprised approximately 700 healthy bone marrow donors. At the time of sampling, all cohort members were nominally healthy, though unrecorded immune exposures were likely present. The donor was CMV seronegative and was included in the group of about 350 seronegative cohort members. A peripheral blood sample was provided by each donor, and peripheral blood mononuclear cells were used for TCR beta sequencing. Genomic DNA was extracted from the blood cell samples with the Qiagen DNeasy Blood Extraction Kit. The germline V end is reduced by 0 bases and the J end by 4 bases; junction bases left unmatched: 6. Sequences MNHEY (CDR1) and SVGAGI (CDR2) are obtained from the germline V gene. The CDR3 holds 16 amino acids from the cysteine to the phenylalanine. The DNA shown is the 48-base CDR3, in frame from base 1.

Library construction relied on the immunoSEQ multiplex PCR assay. For the multiplex PCR, a mixture combining 60 forward primers for TCR Vbeta segments and 13 reverse primers for TCR Jbeta segments was used. The CDR3 region of rearranged TCR beta genes was amplified from genomic DNA with a multiplex PCR assay. Amplified TCR beta libraries were sequenced as 87-base-pair reads on the Illumina HiSeq System. The published analysis was carried out like this. A later analysis tallied about 77 million unique TCR beta chains across the approximately 670 repertoires, and approximately 11 million of those chains were shared by two or more donors. To remove PCR and sequencing errors, raw reads were error-corrected and collapsed into unique sequences using a nearest-neighbor algorithm that merged closely related sequences. V, D and J gene segments were assigned by aligning CDR3 sequences to IMGT reference sequences. For a sequence to be retained, at least a six-nucleotide match to both a V gene segment and a J gene segment was required. Rearrangements were classified as productive when the CDR3 lacked stop codons and remained in frame with V and J, and all other rearrangements were classified as non-productive. Following IMGT convention, CDR3 was defined as the stretch from the second conserved V-encoded cysteine up to the conserved J-encoded phenylalanine. The earlier analysis of about 620 of the donors excluded sequences that lacked an unambiguous match to a single V gene segment. An earlier analysis of almost 600 of the donors classified V segments as functional when productive rearrangements were above 56.7% and as segregating when the standard deviation between donors was above 5%. To diagnose cytomegalovirus status from the catalog of TCR beta chain sequences, a statistical classification framework was built. A later analysis assigned V and J genes by comparing TCR nucleotide sequences with IMGT/GENE-DB human TR gene sequences. In a later analysis, CDR3 sequences and most-parsimonious VDJ recombination scenarios were assigned using the TCRdist pipeline. In a later analysis, each TCR beta chain was defined by its CDR3 amino acid sequence together with its V-gene family, and reads lacking a unique V-gene family were excluded. In a later analysis, nearly 600 highly shared, low-generation-probability nucleotide sequences were removed to address suspected cross-contamination and a sequencing artifact. In a later analysis, a clonal expansion index for each public chain was calculated from normalized within-repertoire ranks of inferred template counts. A later analysis computed generation probabilities with a VDJ recombination model fitted to out-of-frame rearrangements, and checked the results against IGoR. A later analysis scored TCR-TCR, TCR-HLA and TCR-CMV co-occurrence with hypergeometric tests, applying a repertoire-size bias correction to TCR pairs. In a later analysis, false discovery rates were estimated by permuting HLA or CMV assignments 20 times. In a later analysis, co-occurring TCRs were grouped with DBSCAN, and TCRdist sequence similarity was added when clustering was performed within HLA-allele-positive subsets. Repertoires with fewer than 30,000 or more than 120,000 public chains, plus five repertoires with anomalous nucleotide sharing, were excluded from co-occurrence clustering. Not all clones reach the TCRdb copy of this immuneACCESS table, which keeps in-frame sequences only. Checked studies attribute under half of the gap to unresolved V genes and leave the rest unexplained. From that table come the V and J calls and clone size; the DNA was used to work out D and trimming. This sample lists approximately 170,000 clones; more than 65% were detected once. The top ten clonotypes cover approximately 1.5% of the sample.

This record comes from a study of cytomegalovirus exposure and HLA in healthy donors listed by TCRdb under 2017. As for the study more broadly: In an earlier analysis of under 600 of the donors, about 260 Gb of sequence data and 90 million to 130 million unique TCR beta sequences from about 180 million T cells were reported. An early release covering 550 to 700 HLA-typed donors comprised roughly 300 gigabases of sequencing data and around 85 million unique TCR sequences. Of the 300 to 500 genotyped donors, approximately 80% were placed in the genetic ancestry cluster associated with self-reported Caucasian donors. The study aimed to test whether cataloging public T cell receptors could reveal signatures of past pathogen exposure. Using immunosequencing, the study profiled T cell repertoires from around 680 subjects and related those repertoires to cytomegalovirus serostatus. A separate validation cohort of approximately 130 different subjects was used in addition to the 666-subject first cohort. High-throughput TCR immunosequencing, statistical association of individual TCRs with disease status, and machine learning were combined to predict cytomegalovirus infection status. In a later analysis, previously published TCR beta repertoires from 666 donors were re-analyzed and high-resolution HLA genotyping was added so that TCR occurrence patterns could be studied. Rather than drawing on any new phenotypic data, the later analysis identified candidate immune exposures from TCR beta sequences and the way those sequences occurred across donors. In an earlier analysis of 500 to 650 of the donors, high-throughput TCR beta sequencing was used to judge whether each TCR beta V gene segment behaved as functional or pseudogenic. Donor age, sex, ethnicity and CMV serostatus were compiled together with the repertoire data. Genome-wide SNP genotypes for about three fifths of the 666 donors were used in a later genetic analysis, which treated that subset as a discovery cohort. All discovery cohort repertoires had been generated on a single sequencing platform. Both class I and class II loci were covered by HLA typing, at four-digit resolution. The number of typed donors differed by locus: about 620-640 for A, B, C, DRB1 and DQB1; some 540 for DQA1; approximately 600 for DPA1; and 450 to 480 for DPB1. Roughly five DR-DQ haplotypes were handled as single units for association and clustering, since linkage in the cohort was strong. Across approximately 420 genotyped donors of the cohort, an average of approximately 200,000 unique TCR beta nucleotide sequences per donor were sequenced, and roughly a sixth of those sequences were non-productive.

Here is what the overall study found, with its caveats: In a later analysis, HLA-associated TCR beta chains showed more clonal expansion and lower generation probabilities than non-associated chains that were equally common. Presence/absence analyses assumed roughly uniform sequencing depth across donors, an assumption that may not hold. Because counts were too low, 15 to 20 rarely observed V segments, including chromosome 9 orphons, were excluded from the earlier analysis of a few hundred of the donors. In a later analysis, TCR association rates were found to vary across HLA loci, with the most associated TCRs seen for DRB1 alleles and the fewest for HLA-C alleles. The authors suggested that the approach could potentially be extended to other disease states and immunological phenotypes. In vitro tests confirmed that a few of the cytomegalovirus-associated TCR beta chains recognize cytomegalovirus antigens. In a later genetic analysis, a missense DCLRE1C variant was associated with V-gene and J-gene trimming of TCR beta chains, and the association was replicated in an independent cohort. Several of the top co-occurrence clusters appeared to be linked to parvovirus B19, influenza, CMV and Epstein-Barr virus, according to a later analysis. A later analysis found that most CMV-associated TCR beta chains appeared HLA-restricted, with HLA associations seemingly driven largely by CMV exposure. Some IMGT-functional V segments, including TRBV6-2 and TRBV6-3, could not be told apart with the 87-base-pair reads, so those segments were excluded. Only TCR beta chains were sequenced in this cohort, and the absence of alpha or paired-chain data limited detectable features. In an earlier analysis of fewer than 700 of the donors, most TCR beta V segments appeared in productive rearrangements about 87% or about 30% of the time, broadly matching IMGT annotations. A later analysis associated 16,951 TCR beta sequences with specific HLA alleles at a false discovery rate of 0.05. Correlated functional status among segregating V segments might reflect linkage disequilibrium, but an unknown experimental factor could not be ruled out. A further reported finding was that TCR beta sequences accurately predicted the HLA-A and HLA-B alleles for most subjects in the first cohort. Assigning TCR associations to individual alleles was difficult when HLA alleles, especially DR and DQ, strongly co-occurred. Because some donors lacked HLA typing at each locus, the association tests relied only on the typed subset. The study listed 150 to 200 TCR beta chains as associated with cytomegalovirus. A later genetic analysis reported fewer N-insertions in productive TCRs among donors in an Asian-associated ancestry cluster than the roughly 700-donor mean. While some public TCRs were present in many individuals, most TCR sequences turned up only very rarely across donors. Immune exposure information for the cohort was limited to CMV serostatus. A group of highly shared sequence variants was considered likely to be a technical artifact of the sequencing pipeline. In both the original and validation cohorts, the classifier was reported to diagnose cytomegalovirus status with high specificity and sensitivity.

Sequenced material: PBMCs. Recombination connected TRBV6-5 to TRBJ2-5; TRBD1 matches 9 bases in the middle. The TCR sequence derives from a male donor in good health and CMV-seronegative. This receptor carries the CDR3 CASSYSLGQGSETQYF. In nucleotides, the sequence is TGTGCCAGCAGTTACTCTCTCGGACAGGGGTCAGAGACCCAGTACTTC.